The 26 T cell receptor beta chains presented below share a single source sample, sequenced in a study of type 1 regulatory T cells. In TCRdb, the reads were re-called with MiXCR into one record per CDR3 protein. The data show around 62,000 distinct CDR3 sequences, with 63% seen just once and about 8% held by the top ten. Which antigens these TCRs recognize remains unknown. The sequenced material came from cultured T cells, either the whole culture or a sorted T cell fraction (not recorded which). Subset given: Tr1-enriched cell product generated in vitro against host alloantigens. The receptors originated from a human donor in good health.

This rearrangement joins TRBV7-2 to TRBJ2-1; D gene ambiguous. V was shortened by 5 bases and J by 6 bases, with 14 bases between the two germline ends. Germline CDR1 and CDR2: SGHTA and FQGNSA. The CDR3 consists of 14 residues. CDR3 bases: TGTGCCAGCAGCCCCGTGGCCCCTTTCAATGAGCAGTTCTTC. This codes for CASSPVAPFNEQFF. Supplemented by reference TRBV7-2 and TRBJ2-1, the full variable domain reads GAGVSQSPSNKVTEKGKDVELRCDPISGHTALYWYRQSLGQGLEFLIYFQGNSAPDKSGLPSDRFSAERTGGSVSTLTIQRTQQEDSAVYLCASSPVAPFNEQFFGPGTRLTVL.

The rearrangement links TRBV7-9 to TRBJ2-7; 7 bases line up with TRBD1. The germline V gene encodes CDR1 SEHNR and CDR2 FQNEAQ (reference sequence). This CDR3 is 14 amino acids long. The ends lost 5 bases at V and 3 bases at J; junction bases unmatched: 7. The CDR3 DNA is TGTGCCAGCAGCAGAATGGGACAGAGCTACGAGCAGTACTTC. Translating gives CASSRMGQSYEQYF.

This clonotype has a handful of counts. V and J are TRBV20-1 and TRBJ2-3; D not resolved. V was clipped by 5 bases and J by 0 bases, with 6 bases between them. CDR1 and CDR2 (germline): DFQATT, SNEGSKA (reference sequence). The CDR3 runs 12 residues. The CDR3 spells CSAGDSTDTQYF. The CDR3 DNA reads TGCAGTGCTGGTGACAGCACAGATACGCAGTATTTT.

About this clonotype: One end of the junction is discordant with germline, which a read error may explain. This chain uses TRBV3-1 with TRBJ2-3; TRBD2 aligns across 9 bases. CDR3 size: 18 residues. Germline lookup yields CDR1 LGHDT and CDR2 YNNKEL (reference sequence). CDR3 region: CAGSQGRFSGRRTDTQYF. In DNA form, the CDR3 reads TGTGCCGGCAGCCAAGGCCGTTTTAGCGGGAGACGAACAGATACGCAGTATTTT.

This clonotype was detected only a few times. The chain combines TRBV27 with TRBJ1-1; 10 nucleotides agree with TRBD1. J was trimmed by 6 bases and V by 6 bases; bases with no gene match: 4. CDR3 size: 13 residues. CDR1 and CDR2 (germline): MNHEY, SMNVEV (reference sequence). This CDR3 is CASRTGGRAEAFF. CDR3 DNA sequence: TGTGCCAGCAGGACAGGGGGCAGGGCTGAAGCTTTCTTT.

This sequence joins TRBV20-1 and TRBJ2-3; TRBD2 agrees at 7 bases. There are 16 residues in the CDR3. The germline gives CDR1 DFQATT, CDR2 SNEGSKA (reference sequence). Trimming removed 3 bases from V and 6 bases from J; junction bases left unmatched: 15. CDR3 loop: CSASNPSGKPRDTQYF. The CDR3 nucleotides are TGCAGTGCTAGCAATCCTAGCGGAAAGCCTCGGGATACGCAGTATTTT.

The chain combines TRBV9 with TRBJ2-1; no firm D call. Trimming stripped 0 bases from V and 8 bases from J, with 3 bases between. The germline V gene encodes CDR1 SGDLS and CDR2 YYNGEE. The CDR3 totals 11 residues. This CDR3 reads CASSVGDEQFF. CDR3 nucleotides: TGTGCCAGCAGCGTAGGTGATGAGCAGTTCTTC.

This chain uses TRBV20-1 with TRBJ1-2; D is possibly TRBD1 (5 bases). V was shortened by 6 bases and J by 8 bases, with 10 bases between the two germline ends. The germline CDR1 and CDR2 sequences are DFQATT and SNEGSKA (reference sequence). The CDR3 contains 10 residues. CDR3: CSAMGGGYTF. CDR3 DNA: TGCAGTGCCATGGGGGGGGGCTACACCTTC.

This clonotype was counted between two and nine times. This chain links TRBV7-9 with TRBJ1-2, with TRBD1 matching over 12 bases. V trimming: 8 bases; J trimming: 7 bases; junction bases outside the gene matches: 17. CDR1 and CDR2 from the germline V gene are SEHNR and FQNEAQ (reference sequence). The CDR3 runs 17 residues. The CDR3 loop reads CASLGGTGGEVVAGYTF. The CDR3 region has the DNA TGTGCCAGCTTGGGGGGGACAGGGGGCGAAGTAGTGGCTGGCTACACCTTC.

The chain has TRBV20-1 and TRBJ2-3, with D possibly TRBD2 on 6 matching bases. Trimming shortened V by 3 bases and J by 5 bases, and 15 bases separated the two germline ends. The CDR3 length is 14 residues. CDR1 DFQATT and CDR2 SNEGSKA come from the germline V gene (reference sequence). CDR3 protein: CSASHIAELDTQYF. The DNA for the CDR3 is TGCAGTGCTAGCCATATAGCGGAGCTAGATACGCAGTATTTT.

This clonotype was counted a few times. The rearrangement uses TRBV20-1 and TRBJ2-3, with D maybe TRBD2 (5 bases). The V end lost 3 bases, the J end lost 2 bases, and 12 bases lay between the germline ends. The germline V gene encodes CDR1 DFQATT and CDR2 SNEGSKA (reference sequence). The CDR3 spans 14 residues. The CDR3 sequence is CSARVRGVTDTQYF. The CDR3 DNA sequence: TGCAGTGCTAGGGTCCGGGGAGTCACAGATACGCAGTATTTT.

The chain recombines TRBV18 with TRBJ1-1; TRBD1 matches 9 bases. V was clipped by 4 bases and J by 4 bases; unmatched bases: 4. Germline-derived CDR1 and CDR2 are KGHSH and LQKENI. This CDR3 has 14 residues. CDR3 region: CASSLTGGSTEAFF. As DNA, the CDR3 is TGTGCCAGCTCACTAACAGGGGGCTCCACTGAAGCTTTCTTT.

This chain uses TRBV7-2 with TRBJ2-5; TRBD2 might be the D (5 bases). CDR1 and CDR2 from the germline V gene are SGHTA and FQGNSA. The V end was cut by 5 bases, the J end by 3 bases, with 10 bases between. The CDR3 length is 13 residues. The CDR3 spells CASSPTRKETQYF. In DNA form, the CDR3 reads TGTGCCAGCAGCCCCACTAGAAAAGAGACCCAGTACTTC.

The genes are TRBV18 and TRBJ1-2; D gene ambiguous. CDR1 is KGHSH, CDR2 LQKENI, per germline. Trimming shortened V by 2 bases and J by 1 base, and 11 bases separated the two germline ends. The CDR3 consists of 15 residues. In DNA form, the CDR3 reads TGTGCCAGCTCACCATTATCGGGATTTAACTATGGCTACACCTTC. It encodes CASSPLSGFNYGYTF.

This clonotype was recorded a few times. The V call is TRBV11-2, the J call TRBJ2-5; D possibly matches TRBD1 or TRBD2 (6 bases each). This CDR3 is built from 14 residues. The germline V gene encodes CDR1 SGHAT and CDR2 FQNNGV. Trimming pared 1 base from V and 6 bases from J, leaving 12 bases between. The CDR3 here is CASSLGGAGKTQYF. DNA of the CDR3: TGTGCCAGCAGCTTAGGGGGGGCAGGGAAGACCCAGTACTTC.

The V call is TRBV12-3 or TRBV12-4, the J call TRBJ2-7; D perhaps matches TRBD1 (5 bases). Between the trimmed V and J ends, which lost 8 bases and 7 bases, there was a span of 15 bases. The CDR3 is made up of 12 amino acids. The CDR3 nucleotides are TGTGCCAGCTCCACAGGATATATAGAGCAGTACTTC. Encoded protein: CASSTGYIEQYF.

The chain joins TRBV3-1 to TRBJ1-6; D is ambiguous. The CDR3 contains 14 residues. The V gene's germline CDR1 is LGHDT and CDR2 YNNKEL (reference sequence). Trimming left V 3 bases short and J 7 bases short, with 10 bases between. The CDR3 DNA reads TGTGCCAGCAGCCACTCAGGAAACAATTCACCCCTCCACTTT. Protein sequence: CASSHSGNNSPLHF.

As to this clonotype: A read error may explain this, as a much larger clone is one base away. The CDR3 reads CASSRPVQGVLAFF. The CDR3 bases are TGCGCCAGCAGCCGACCTGTACAGGGGGTTTTGGCTTTCTTT. This chain connects TRBV4-1 to TRBJ1-1; 8 positions agree with TRBD1. Looked up from germline, CDR1 is MGHRA and CDR2 is YSYEKL. V lost 4 bases and J lost 11; bases outside the gene matches: 12. The CDR3 loop spans 14 amino acids.

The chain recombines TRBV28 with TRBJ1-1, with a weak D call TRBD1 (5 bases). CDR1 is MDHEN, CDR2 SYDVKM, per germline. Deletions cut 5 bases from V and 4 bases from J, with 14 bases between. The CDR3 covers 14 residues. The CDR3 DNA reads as TGTGCCAGCAGTAACCAGGGAGGGGTCACTGAAGCTTTCTTT. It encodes CASSNQGGVTEAFF.

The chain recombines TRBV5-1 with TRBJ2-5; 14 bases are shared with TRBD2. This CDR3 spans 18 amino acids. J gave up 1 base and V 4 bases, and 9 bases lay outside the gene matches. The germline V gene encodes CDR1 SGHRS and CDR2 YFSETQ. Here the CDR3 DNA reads TGCGCCAGCAGCCCGGGGACTAGCGGGAGTAGGGGCCAAGAGACCCAGTACTTC. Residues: CASSPGTSGSRGQETQYF.

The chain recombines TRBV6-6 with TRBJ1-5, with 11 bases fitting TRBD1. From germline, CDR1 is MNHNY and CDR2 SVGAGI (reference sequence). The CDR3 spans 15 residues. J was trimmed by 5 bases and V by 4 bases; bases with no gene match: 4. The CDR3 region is CASSSGTGGYQPQHF. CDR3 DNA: TGTGCCAGCAGTTCCGGGACAGGGGGGTATCAGCCCCAGCATTTT.

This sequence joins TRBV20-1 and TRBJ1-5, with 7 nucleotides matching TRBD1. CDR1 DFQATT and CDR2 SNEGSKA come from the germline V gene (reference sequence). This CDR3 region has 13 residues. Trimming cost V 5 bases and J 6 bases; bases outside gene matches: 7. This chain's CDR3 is CSAETGTGQPQHF. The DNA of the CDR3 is TGCAGTGCTGAGACAGGGACGGGTCAGCCCCAGCATTTT.

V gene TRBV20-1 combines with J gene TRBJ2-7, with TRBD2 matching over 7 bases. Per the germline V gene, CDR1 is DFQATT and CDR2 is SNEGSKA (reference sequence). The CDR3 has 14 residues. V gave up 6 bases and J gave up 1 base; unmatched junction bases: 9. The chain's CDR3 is CSARFRRESYEQYF. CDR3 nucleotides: TGCAGTGCCCGCTTTCGGCGGGAGTCCTACGAGCAGTACTTC.

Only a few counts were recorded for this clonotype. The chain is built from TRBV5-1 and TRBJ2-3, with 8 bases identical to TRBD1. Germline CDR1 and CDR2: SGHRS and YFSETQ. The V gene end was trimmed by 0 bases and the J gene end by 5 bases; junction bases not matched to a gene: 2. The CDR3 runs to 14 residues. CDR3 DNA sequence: TGCGCCAGCAGCTTGGGACAGGGGCGAGATACGCAGTATTTT. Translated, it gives CASSLGQGRDTQYF.

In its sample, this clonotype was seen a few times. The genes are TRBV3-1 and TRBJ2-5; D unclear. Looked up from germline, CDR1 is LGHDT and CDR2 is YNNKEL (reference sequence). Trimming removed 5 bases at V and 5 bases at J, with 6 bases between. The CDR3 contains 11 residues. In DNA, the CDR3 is TGTGCCAGCAGCGGCGGTGAGACCCAGTACTTC. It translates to CASSGGETQYF.

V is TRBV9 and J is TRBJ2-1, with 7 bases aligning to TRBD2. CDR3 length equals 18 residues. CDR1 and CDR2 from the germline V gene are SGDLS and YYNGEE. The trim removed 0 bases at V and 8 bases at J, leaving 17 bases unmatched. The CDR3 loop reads CASSVGQTSRTRNHEQFF. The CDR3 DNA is TGTGCCAGCAGCGTAGGGCAAACCAGTCGGACTAGGAATCATGAGCAGTTCTTC.